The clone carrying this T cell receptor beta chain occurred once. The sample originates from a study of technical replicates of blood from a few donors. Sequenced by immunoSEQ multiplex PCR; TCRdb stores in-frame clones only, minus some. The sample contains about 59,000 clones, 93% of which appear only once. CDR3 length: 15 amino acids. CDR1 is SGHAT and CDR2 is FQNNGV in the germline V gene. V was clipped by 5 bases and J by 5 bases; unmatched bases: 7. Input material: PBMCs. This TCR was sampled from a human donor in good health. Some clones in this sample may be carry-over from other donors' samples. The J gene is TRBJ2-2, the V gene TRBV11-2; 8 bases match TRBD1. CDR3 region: CASSTRTGLTGELFF. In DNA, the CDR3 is TGTGCCAGCAGCACCCGGACAGGGCTGACCGGGGAGCTGTTTTTT.